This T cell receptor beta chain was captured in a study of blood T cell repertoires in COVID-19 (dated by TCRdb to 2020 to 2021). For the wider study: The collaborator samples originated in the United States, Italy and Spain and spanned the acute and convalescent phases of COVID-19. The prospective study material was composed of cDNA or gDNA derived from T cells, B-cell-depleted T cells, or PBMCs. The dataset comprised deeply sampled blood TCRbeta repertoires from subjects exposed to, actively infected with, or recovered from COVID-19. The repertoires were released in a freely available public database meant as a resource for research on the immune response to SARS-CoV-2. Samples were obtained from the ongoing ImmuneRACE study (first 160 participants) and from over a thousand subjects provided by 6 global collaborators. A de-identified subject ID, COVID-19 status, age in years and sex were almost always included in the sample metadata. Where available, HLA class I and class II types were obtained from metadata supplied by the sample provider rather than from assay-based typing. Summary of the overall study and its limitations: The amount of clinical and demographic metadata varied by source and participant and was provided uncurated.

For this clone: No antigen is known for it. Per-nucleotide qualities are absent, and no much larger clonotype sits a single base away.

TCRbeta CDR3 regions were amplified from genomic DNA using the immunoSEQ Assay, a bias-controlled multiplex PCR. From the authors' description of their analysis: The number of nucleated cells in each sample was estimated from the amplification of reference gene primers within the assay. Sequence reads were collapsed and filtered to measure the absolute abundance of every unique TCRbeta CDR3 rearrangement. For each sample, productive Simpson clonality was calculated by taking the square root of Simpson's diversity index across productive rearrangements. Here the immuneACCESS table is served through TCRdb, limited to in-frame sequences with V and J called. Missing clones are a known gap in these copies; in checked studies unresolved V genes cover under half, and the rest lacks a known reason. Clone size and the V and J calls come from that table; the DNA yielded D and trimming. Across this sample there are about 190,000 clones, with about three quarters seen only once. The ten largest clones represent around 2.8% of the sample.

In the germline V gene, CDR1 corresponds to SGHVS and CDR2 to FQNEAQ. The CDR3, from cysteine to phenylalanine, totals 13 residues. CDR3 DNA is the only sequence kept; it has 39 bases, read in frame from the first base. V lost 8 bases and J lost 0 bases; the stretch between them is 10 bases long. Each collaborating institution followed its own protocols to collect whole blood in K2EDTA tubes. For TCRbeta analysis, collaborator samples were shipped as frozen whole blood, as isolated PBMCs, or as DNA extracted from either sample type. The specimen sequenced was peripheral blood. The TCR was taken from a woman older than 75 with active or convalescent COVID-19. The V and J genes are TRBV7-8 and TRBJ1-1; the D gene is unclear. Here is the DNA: TGTGCCAGCGGAGCGCTAATGAACACTGAAGCTTTCTTT. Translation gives CASGALMNTEAFF.